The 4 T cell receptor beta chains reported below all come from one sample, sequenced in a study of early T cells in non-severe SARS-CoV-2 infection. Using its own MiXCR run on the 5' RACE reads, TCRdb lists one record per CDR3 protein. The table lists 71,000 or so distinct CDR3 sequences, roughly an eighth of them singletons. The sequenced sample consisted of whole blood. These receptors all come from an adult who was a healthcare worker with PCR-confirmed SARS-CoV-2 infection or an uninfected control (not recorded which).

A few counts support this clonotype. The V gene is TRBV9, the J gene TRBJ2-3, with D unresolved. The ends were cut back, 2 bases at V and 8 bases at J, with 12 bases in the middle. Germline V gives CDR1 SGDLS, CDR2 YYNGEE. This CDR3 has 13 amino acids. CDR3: CASSVGFTATQYF. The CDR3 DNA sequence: TGTGCCAGCAGCGTGGGTTTCACGGCTACGCAGTATTTT.

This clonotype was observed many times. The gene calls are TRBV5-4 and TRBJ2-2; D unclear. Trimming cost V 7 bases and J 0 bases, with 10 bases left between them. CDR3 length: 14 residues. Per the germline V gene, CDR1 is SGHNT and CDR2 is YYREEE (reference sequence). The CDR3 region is CASSLGANTGELFF. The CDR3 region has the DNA TGTGCCAGCTCCCTTGGCGCGAACACCGGGGAGCTGTTTTTT.

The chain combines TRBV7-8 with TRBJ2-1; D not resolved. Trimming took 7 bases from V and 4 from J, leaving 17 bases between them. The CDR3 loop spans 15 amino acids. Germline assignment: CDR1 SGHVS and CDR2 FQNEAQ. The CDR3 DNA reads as TGTGCCAGCATAGAGTCTATAGGACGGTACAATGAGCAGTTCTTC. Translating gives CASIESIGRYNEQFF.

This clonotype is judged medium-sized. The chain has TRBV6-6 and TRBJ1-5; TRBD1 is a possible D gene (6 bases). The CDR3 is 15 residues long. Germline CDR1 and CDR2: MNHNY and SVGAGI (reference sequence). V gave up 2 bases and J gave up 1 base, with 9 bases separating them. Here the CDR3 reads CASSYGRGSNQPQHF. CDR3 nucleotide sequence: TGTGCCAGCAGTTACGGGAGGGGGAGCAATCAGCCCCAGCATTTT.